The 27 T cell receptor beta chains in this list originate from one sample, sequenced in a study of blood T cell repertoires in COVID-19. Produced via immunoSEQ multiplex PCR; TCRdb's table is partial and in-frame only. The table shows more than 60,000 clones, with almost 85% occurring only once. Sequencing was done on a sample of peripheral blood. Receptors were obtained from a human donor in a cohort sampled during active COVID-19.

V and J are TRBV6-1 and TRBJ1-1, with TRBD1 matching over 7 bases. With V trimmed by 0 bases and J by 5 bases, 9 bases remained unmatched. The germline V gene has CDR1 MNHNS and CDR2 SASEGT. The CDR3 is made up of 16 amino acids. CDR3 DNA sequence: TGTGCCAGCAGTGAAGCCCTCGCAGGGGGAAGGACTGAAGCTTTCTTT. Its protein is CASSEALAGGRTEAFF.

The sample holds a few counts of this clone. V usage is TRBV5-1 and J usage is TRBJ2-1, with TRBD2 as a possible D gene (6 bases). Germline CDR1 and CDR2: SGHRS and YFSETQ. The CDR3 is made up of 12 amino acids. Trimming took 4 bases from V and 7 from J, leaving 9 bases between them. The CDR3 DNA is TGCGCCAGCAGCGATAGCGGTAATGAGCAGTTCTTC. Translating gives CASSDSGNEQFF.

J is TRBJ1-1 and V is TRBV6-6; 9 nucleotides line up with TRBD1. Trimming took 4 bases from V and 0 from J; bases not matched to a gene: 6. This CDR3 spans 16 amino acids. The germline CDR1 and CDR2 sequences are MNHNY and SVGAGI (reference sequence). Written as DNA, the CDR3 is TGTGCCAGCAGTTCCGGGACAGGGAAAATGAACACTGAAGCTTTCTTT. Its translation: CASSSGTGKMNTEAFF.

This clone was detected only once. CDR3 sequence reads: CAIRRGDTEAFF. The CDR3 bases are TGTGCCATCCGCCGGGGTGACACTGAAGCTTTCTTT. This chain links TRBV10-3 with TRBJ1-1, with D hard to call. From germline, CDR1 is ENHRY and CDR2 SYGVKD. This CDR3 has 12 amino acids. Trimming pared 8 bases from V and 3 bases from J, leaving 10 bases between.

This clone was detected a few times. The chain carries TRBV5-4 and TRBJ2-2; TRBD1 aligns across 8 bases. CDR1 is SGHNT, CDR2 YYREEE, per germline (reference sequence). V shed 4 bases, J shed 4 bases, and the junction held 12 bases outside the gene matches. The CDR3 is 17 residues long. In DNA form, the CDR3 reads TGTGCCAGCAGCGCCTCCCCGGACAGGGTCAGCACCGGGGAGCTGTTTTTT. This sequence encodes CASSASPDRVSTGELFF.

V usage is TRBV3-1 (or the pseudogene TRBV3-2) and J usage is TRBJ1-3, with D unresolved. Trimming took off 3 bases at V and 0 bases at J, with 9 bases between the two ends. The CDR3 spans 15 residues. The germline CDR1 and CDR2 sequences are LGHDT and YNNKEL (reference sequence). The CDR3 spells CASSQVIASGNTIYF. The CDR3 DNA reads TGTGCCAGCAGCCAGGTGATAGCCTCTGGAAACACCATATATTTT.

The chain couples TRBV10-3 to TRBJ2-1; unclear D gene. Germline loops: CDR1 ENHRY, CDR2 SYGVKD. The CDR3 has 11 amino acids. The V gene lost 6 bases and the J gene lost 4 bases, with 4 bases spanning the gap. The CDR3 region has the DNA TGTGCCATCAGCAATTACAATGAGCAGTTCTTC. Its protein is CAISNYNEQFF.

The J gene is TRBJ2-7, the V gene TRBV19; D remains unclear. The CDR3 has 13 amino acids. The germline V and J ends were trimmed by 5 bases and 0 bases, with 8 bases remaining between them. Germline V lookup: CDR1 LNHDA, CDR2 SQIVND (reference sequence). Here the CDR3 reads CASSWQDSYEQYF. The CDR3 DNA reads TGTGCCAGTAGTTGGCAGGACTCCTACGAGCAGTACTTC.

This chain uses TRBV6-2 or TRBV6-3 with TRBJ2-7; D possibly corresponds to TRBD2 (6 bases). Trimming left V 0 bases short and J 6 bases short, with 12 bases between. Per germline, CDR1 MNHEY and CDR2 SVGEGT. The CDR3 contains 14 residues. The chain's CDR3 is CASSYSSGGTEQYF. CDR3 DNA: TGTGCCAGCAGTTACTCGTCTGGGGGGACCGAGCAGTACTTC.

A single count supports this clone. The same CDR3 arises from other DNA sequences in this sample as well. V and J are TRBV27 and TRBJ2-1, with TRBD2 identical over 11 bases. Per the germline V gene, CDR1 is MNHEY and CDR2 is SMNVEV (reference sequence). The J segment lost 4 bases and the V segment lost 3 bases, leaving 2 bases of the junction unmatched. CDR3 length: 15 amino acids. CDR3 amino acids: CASSLSSGGYNEQFF. CDR3 in DNA: TGTGCCAGCAGTTTGTCTAGCGGGGGGTACAATGAGCAGTTCTTC.

The chain's CDR3 is CASSSRDSSTDTQYF. The CDR3 nucleotides read TGTGCCAGCAGCTCAAGGGACAGTAGCACAGATACGCAGTATTTT. This chain uses TRBV11-3 with TRBJ2-3; 7 bases are shared with TRBD1. The V gene's germline CDR1 is SGHNT and CDR2 YENEEA. The CDR3 spans 15 residues. V lost 4 bases to trimming and J lost 0 bases; unmatched junction nucleotides: 4.

In this sample, this clone turned up a few times. Additional DNA sequences in this sample encode the identical CDR3. This rearrangement joins TRBV6-5 to TRBJ1-2, with a tentative D call TRBD1 (6 bases). CDR3 length equals 13 residues. Trimming removed 7 bases at V and 8 bases at J, with 17 bases between. Germline V gives CDR1 MNHEY, CDR2 SVGAGI. CDR3 residues: CASTLGGGGGYTF. CDR3 DNA: TGTGCCAGCACCCTCGGTGGGGGGGGCGGCTACACCTTC.

V usage is TRBV5-5 and J usage is TRBJ1-2; 11 nucleotides match TRBD1. The ends lost 3 bases at V and 5 bases at J; junction bases unmatched: 3. Germline CDR1 is SGHKS and CDR2 is YYEKEE (reference sequence). The CDR3 is 14 residues long. The CDR3 is CASSWGQGVYGYTF. The CDR3 bases are TGTGCCAGCAGCTGGGGACAGGGGGTGTATGGCTACACCTTC.

The rearrangement joins TRBV14 to TRBJ2-1, with 9 bases aligning to TRBD2. This CDR3 comprises 16 residues. V gave up 0 bases and J gave up 3 bases; unmatched junction bases: 3. Looked up from germline, CDR1 is SGHDN and CDR2 is FVKESK. The CDR3 coding sequence is TGTGCCAGCAGCCAAGAAGTTAGCGGGGGCTACAATGAGCAGTTCTTC. This codes for CASSQEVSGGYNEQFF.

Written as DNA, the CDR3 is TGTGCCAGCAGCTCCAGCGGGGGAACAGATACGCAGTATTTT. It yields the protein CASSSSGGTDTQYF. The chain links TRBV11-3 to TRBJ2-3; the match to TRBD2 covers 8 bases. V was pared by 4 bases and J by 3 bases, with 3 bases of the junction left unmatched. Looked up from germline, CDR1 is SGHNT and CDR2 is YENEEA. The length of the CDR3 is 14 residues.

This sequence joins TRBV30 and TRBJ1-5; a possible D gene is TRBD1 (5 bases). V was shortened by 0 bases and J by 9 bases, with 12 bases between the two germline ends. CDR1 is GTSNPN, CDR2 SVGIG, per germline (reference sequence). The CDR3 runs 13 residues. The CDR3 region is CAWSVGEGTPQHF. The CDR3, as DNA: TGTGCCTGGAGTGTAGGGGAGGGGACGCCCCAGCATTTT.

The genes are TRBV4-1 and TRBJ1-2, with TRBD1 identical over 10 bases. Germline assignment: CDR1 MGHRA and CDR2 YSYEKL. This CDR3 has 15 residues. V dropped 3 bases and J dropped 3; count of bases not matched to a gene: 4. The CDR3 reads CASSHPGQGYYGYTF. CDR3 sequence (DNA): TGCGCCAGCAGCCACCCGGGACAGGGGTACTATGGCTACACCTTC.

The chain combines TRBV5-6 with TRBJ1-2; 7 bases fit TRBD1. From germline, CDR1 is SGHDT and CDR2 YYEEEE. This CDR3 comprises 14 residues. Trimming removed 4 bases from V and 7 bases from J; junction bases left unmatched: 10. The CDR3 here is CASSTGQAGPGYTF. Written as DNA, the CDR3 is TGTGCCAGCAGCACTGGACAGGCGGGTCCTGGCTACACCTTC.

The chain is built from TRBV15 and TRBJ2-7; D is unresolved. The CDR3 has 13 amino acids. Germline V CDR1 and CDR2: LNHNV, YYDKDF (reference sequence). V was trimmed by 3 bases and J by 2 bases, leaving 8 bases between them. This CDR3 reads CATSRQFTYEQYF. The CDR3 DNA reads TGTGCCACCAGCAGGCAGTTCACCTACGAGCAGTACTTC.

The chain links TRBV7-3 to TRBJ1-1; 7 nucleotides agree with TRBD1. CDR3 length: 13 amino acids. V was clipped by 4 bases and J by 8 bases; unmatched bases: 7. Germline V CDR1 and CDR2: SGHTA, FQGTGA. CDR3 region: CASSSTGVSEAFF. The CDR3 bases are TGTGCCAGCAGCTCCACAGGGGTTTCGGAAGCTTTCTTT.

This clone has a single count. V usage is TRBV5-1 and J usage is TRBJ1-2; 7 bases map to TRBD1. Germline values: CDR1 SGHRS, CDR2 YFSETQ. This CDR3 is 13 amino acids long. J gave up 5 bases and V 4 bases, and 5 bases lay outside the gene matches. The CDR3 spells CASSIDRDYGYTF. DNA of the CDR3: TGCGCCAGCAGCATAGACAGGGATTATGGCTACACCTTC.

The genes are TRBV10-2 and TRBJ1-4; TRBD1 aligns across 8 bases. V was clipped by 2 bases and J by 7 bases; unmatched bases: 6. The V gene's germline CDR1 is WSHSY and CDR2 SAAADI. The CDR3 covers 15 residues. CDR3 nucleotide sequence: TGCGCCAGCAGTGAGCAGGCAGGGGGCACTGAAAAACTGTTTTTT. This sequence encodes CASSEQAGGTEKLFF.

The rearrangement links TRBV3-1 (or the pseudogene TRBV3-2) to TRBJ1-4; D remains unclear. The CDR3 has 14 amino acids. The V gene's germline CDR1 is LGHDT and CDR2 YNNKEL (reference sequence). The V and J ends lost 1 base and 4 bases respectively, with 7 bases between them. The DNA of the CDR3 is TGTGCCAGCAGCCAAGGGAGTGGTAATGAAAAACTGTTTTTT. Residues: CASSQGSGNEKLFF.

This sequence joins TRBV30 and TRBJ2-6; TRBD1 is a possible D gene (5 bases). V dropped 8 bases and J dropped 0 bases, with 8 bases sitting between them. CDR3 length: 13 residues. Germline V gene sequence: CDR1 GTSNPN, CDR2 SVGIG (reference sequence). The CDR3 loop is CARQNSGANVLTF. The CDR3 bases are TGTGCCAGACAGAACTCTGGGGCCAACGTCCTGACTTTC. Variable domain in full (rest from reference TRBV30 and TRBJ2-6): SQTIHQWPATLVQPVGSPLSLECTVEGTSNPNLYWYRQAAGRGLQLLFYSVGIGQISSEVPQNLSASRPQDRQFILSSKKLLLSDSGFYLCARQNSGANVLTFGAGSRLTVL.

This rearrangement joins TRBV6-5 to TRBJ2-3; possibly TRBD2 for D (6 bases). The V gene lost 3 bases and the J gene lost 3 bases, with 10 bases spanning the gap. CDR1 and CDR2 from the germline V gene are MNHEY and SVGAGI. CDR3 size: 14 residues. The CDR3 region has the DNA TGTGCCAGCAGTTATCGTGGGAGGACAGATACGCAGTATTTT. Translated, it gives CASSYRGRTDTQYF.

This clone is medium-sized by share. This chain joins TRBV7-9 and TRBJ2-1, with TRBD2 matching over 7 bases. The length of the CDR3 is 14 residues. CDR1 is SEHNR and CDR2 is FQNEAQ in the germline V gene (reference sequence). Trimming removed 4 bases from V and 9 bases from J; junction bases left unmatched: 9. This chain's CDR3 is CASSSALGGIEQFF. CDR3 nucleotide sequence: TGTGCCAGCAGCTCGGCCTTGGGGGGGATTGAGCAGTTCTTC.

The chain is built from TRBV1 and TRBJ1-5; TRBD1, the table's D call, was not compared with the DNA. TRBV1 is a documented pseudogene. The CDR3 spans 16 residues. CDR3 DNA sequence: TGCACCAGCAGCCAAGATCTTAGACAGAGCAATCAGCCCCAGCATTTT. Translation gives CTSSQDLRQSNQPQHF.